This is a list of T cell receptor beta chains from one sample in a study of beta chain features in type 1 diabetes. Repertoires were generated with immunoSEQ multiplex PCR, while TCRdb's copy carries only in-frame clones and drops some. The profile shows some 330,000 clones, roughly 9.6% of them singletons. What was sequenced was naive CD4+ T cells from blood. These receptors all come from a woman in her 30s in good health. CDR3s include the opening cysteine and the closing phenylalanine or tryptophan. A D gene is named only where the DNA matches it firmly. Clone size is not always given. Where it is, it says once, few, many or a class for expanded clones.

cdr3_nt	cdr3_aa	v_call	j_call	d_call	cdr3_length	clone_size
TGTGCCAGCAGTTACTCGGGGGGAACAGATACGCAGTATTTT	CASSYSGGTDTQYF	TRBV6-5	TRBJ2-3	NA	14	few
TGCGCCAGCAGCCAAGAAGTACGACAGGGGGCCTACGAGCAGTACTTC	CASSQEVRQGAYEQYF	TRBV4-3	TRBJ2-7	TRBD1	16	NA
TGTGCCAGCAGCCTAGACTTTGGCAGCGGGAGTAGGACCTCCTACGAGCAGTACTTC	CASSLDFGSGSRTSYEQYF	TRBV4-2	TRBJ2-7	TRBD2	19	once
TGTGCCAGCTCACCAGACAGGGAGAACACTGAAGCTTTCTTT	CASSPDRENTEAFF	TRBV18	TRBJ1-1	TRBD1	14	few
TGTGCCAGCAGCGTAAGGGACAAGAGGGGGGGAGCTGAAGCTTTCTTT	CASSVRDKRGGAEAFF	TRBV9	TRBJ1-1	NA	16	few
TGCAGCGTTGAAGGGAGCTGGAAGACCCAGTACTTC	CSVEGSWKTQYF	TRBV29-1	TRBJ2-5	NA	12	NA
TGCGCCAGCAGCCAAGATGCCAGCGGGTACTACAATGAGCAGTTCTTC	CASSQDASGYYNEQFF	TRBV4-1	TRBJ2-1	NA	16	NA
TGTGCCAGCAGCCGCGGGACAGGGGGCCCGAAAAGCGCCGGGGAGCTGTTTTTT	CASSRGTGGPKSAGELFF	TRBV11-3	TRBJ2-2	TRBD1	18	few
TGTGCCAGCAGGGAGCGGGCTAGCACAGATACGCAGTATTTT	CASRERASTDTQYF	TRBV7-2	TRBJ2-3	NA	14	few
TGCGCCAGCAGCCAAGGGAGTCGGGGAGGGCCGGGAGATACGCAGTATTTT	CASSQGSRGGPGDTQYF	TRBV4-1	TRBJ2-3	TRBD2	17	few
TGTGCCAGCAGCTCCACCGGTACGCAGTATTTT	CASSSTGTQYF	TRBV7-9	TRBJ2-3	NA	11	few
TGTGCCTGGAGTGTGGGCCAGGGGCTCCATCAGCCCCAGCATTTT	CAWSVGQGLHQPQHF	TRBV30	TRBJ1-5	NA	15	NA
TGTGCCAGCTCACCAAGCGGGGGCACTGAAGCTTTCTTT	CASSPSGGTEAFF	TRBV18	TRBJ1-1	NA	13	NA
TGCGCCAGCAGCCAAGGGACTAGCGGGAAGGCGTACGAGCAGTACTTC	CASSQGTSGKAYEQYF	TRBV4-1	TRBJ2-7	TRBD2	16	few
TGCGCCAGCAGCTCGGACAGGGCCTACGAGCAGTACTTC	CASSSDRAYEQYF	TRBV5-1	TRBJ2-7	TRBD1	13	few